This T cell receptor beta chain came from a study of blood T cell dynamics during melanoma immunotherapy. Described time point: week 3, after first cycle of checkpoint inhibitor. No patient had earlier systemic cancer treatment, concurrent immunosuppressants, or another active cancer. V trimming: 1 base; J trimming: 4 bases; junction bases outside the gene matches: 5. This CDR3 comprises 16 residues. CDR1 and CDR2 (germline): SGHNT, YYREEE (reference sequence). About this clone itself: Its specificity is unknown.

For sorted CD8+ subsets, all extracted DNA was loaded. Assay: immunoSEQ multiplex PCR; the TCRdb copy retains only in-frame clones and omits some. Of 15,000 to 20,000 clones listed, 94% are singletons. Study findings and constraints: Cell-free DNA CDR3 sequences most resembled the immune-effector CD8+ subset, which was also most clonal.

The sequence was obtained from a human donor with melanoma. The starting material was effector memory CD8+ T cells from blood, obtained from a patient treated with checkpoint blockade. The V gene is TRBV5-4, the J gene TRBJ2-2, with 9 bases identical to TRBD2. The CDR3 region is CASSLKREVGTGELFF. CDR3 coding DNA: TGTGCCAGCAGCTTGAAGCGGGAGGTGGGCACCGGGGAGCTGTTTTTT.